What follows is one T cell receptor (beta chain) and its context. The data were taken from a study of blood T cell repertoires in COVID-19. Study summary: Acute and convalescent COVID-19 samples came from the United States, Italy and Spain.

The repertoire was sequenced with immunoSEQ multiplex PCR; TCRdb's copy has only in-frame clones and lacks some. This sample has under 60,000 clones, with around 90% found just once. Specimen: peripheral blood. The TCR comes from a woman older than 75 with acute or convalescent COVID-19.

The CDR3 region is CASSPAPTGPGAFF. As DNA, the CDR3 is TGTGCCAGCAGTCCGGCCCCCACAGGGCCTGGGGCTTTCTTT. The V gene is TRBV27, the J gene TRBJ1-1; D might be TRBD1 (6 bases). The CDR3 spans 14 residues. The V gene lost 5 bases and the J gene lost 11 bases, with 21 bases spanning the gap. Per germline, CDR1 MNHEY and CDR2 SMNVEV (reference sequence).